The 32 T cell receptor beta chains listed next were all sequenced from one sample in a study of T cell responses to AZD1222 COVID-19 vaccine. Sequencing was performed with immunoSEQ multiplex PCR; in TCRdb, only in-frame clones are kept and a portion is missing. The sample carries roughly 150,000 clones, roughly nine tenths recorded once. Sequences were derived from peripheral blood, sampled on day 0 of AZD1222 vaccination. The receptors stem from an adult in good health.

V usage is TRBV12-3 or TRBV12-4 and J usage is TRBJ1-2; D gene ambiguous. V lost 7 bases to trimming and J lost 7 bases, with 13 bases between them. The CDR3 runs to 12 residues. As DNA, the CDR3 is TGTGCCAGCACCGTCGGAGGGTTTGGCTACACCTTC. Amino acids: CASTVGGFGYTF.

The chain combines TRBV7-8 with TRBJ2-1, with 7 bases lining up with TRBD2. Germline V gene lookup returns CDR1 SGHVS and CDR2 FQNEAQ. The CDR3 runs to 16 residues. The ends lost 1 base at V and 8 bases at J; junction bases unmatched: 11. In nucleotides, the CDR3 is TGTGCCAGCAGCTTAGTGGGGGGGAGGGTTTTGGATGAGCAGTTCTTC. Translating gives CASSLVGGRVLDEQFF. The whole variable domain, remainder taken from reference TRBV7-8 and TRBJ2-1, is GAGVSQSPRYKVAKRGQDVALRCDPISGHVSLFWYQQALGQGPEFLTYFQNEAQLDKSGLPSDRFFAERPEGSVSTLKIQRTQQEDSAVYLCASSLVGGRVLDEQFFGPGTRLTVL.

The chain is built from TRBV5-6 and TRBJ2-5; maybe TRBD1 (5 bases). The CDR3 covers 14 residues. With 1 base removed from V and 0 bases from J, the gap between germline ends came to 7 bases. CDR1 is SGHDT and CDR2 is YYEEEE in the germline V gene. The CDR3 DNA reads TGTGCCAGCAGCTTGAGACAGCACCAAGAGACCCAGTACTTC. This sequence encodes CASSLRQHQETQYF.

The rearrangement joins TRBV19 to TRBJ2-7, with D uncertain. Germline lookup yields CDR1 LNHDA and CDR2 SQIVND (reference sequence). Trimming shortened V by 5 bases and J by 0 bases, and 11 bases separated the two germline ends. The CDR3 contains 14 residues. The CDR3 loop is CASSSGLSSYEQYF. CDR3 coding DNA: TGTGCCAGTAGTTCTGGATTAAGCTCCTACGAGCAGTACTTC.

This sequence joins TRBV2 and TRBJ2-1; possible D gene TRBD1, 6 bases. The CDR3 totals 14 residues. Germline V gives CDR1 SNHLY, CDR2 FYNNEI. V dropped 0 bases and J dropped 8 bases, with 11 bases sitting between them. DNA for the CDR3: TGTGCCAGCAGTGAAGCAGGGGGTTGGTATGAGCAGTTCTTC. Its protein product is CASSEAGGWYEQFF. The full variable domain, rest sourced from reference TRBV2 and TRBJ2-1, is EPEVTQTPSHQVTQMGQEVILRCVPISNHLYFYWYRQILGQKVEFLVSFYNNEISEKSEIFDDQFSVERPDGSNFTLKIRSTKLEDSAMYFCASSEAGGWYEQFFGPGTRLTVL.

Turning to this clone: Other DNA sequences of this sample code for an identical CDR3. The chain recombines TRBV28 with TRBJ2-7; TRBD1 might be the D (6 bases). The CDR3 has 14 amino acids. V lost 10 bases to trimming and J lost 3 bases, with 19 bases between them. Germline CDR1 and CDR2: MDHEN and SYDVKM. The CDR3 is CATLEQGTYYEQYF. The CDR3 region has the DNA TGTGCCACCCTAGAGCAGGGGACCTACTACGAGCAGTACTTC.

This sequence joins TRBV7-2 and TRBJ1-5; the D is unclear. This CDR3 has 15 amino acids. Trimming cost V 8 bases and J 1 base, with 15 bases left between them. CDR1 and CDR2 from the germline V gene are SGHTA and FQGNSA. CDR3 bases: TGTGCCAGCGGGCCTCGGGTAGGAAGCAATCAGCCCCAGCATTTT. Translation gives CASGPRVGSNQPQHF.

The J gene is TRBJ2-7, the V gene TRBV7-9, with D tentatively TRBD1 or TRBD2 (5 bases each). Between the trimmed V and J ends, which lost 5 bases and 2 bases, there was a span of 22 bases. The CDR3 sequence is 17 residues long. Germline V CDR1 and CDR2: SEHNR, FQNEAQ (reference sequence). The CDR3 nucleotides are TGTGCCAGCAGCCCTCACTTCCGGGACCAAAATACCTACGAGCAGTACTTC. The encoded protein is CASSPHFRDQNTYEQYF.

This clone showed up just a few times. The chain has TRBV9 and TRBJ1-6, with 7 bases lining up with TRBD1. The germline gives CDR1 SGDLS, CDR2 YYNGEE. CDR3 length: 16 residues. After removal of 4 bases from V and 0 bases from J, the junction contained 4 bases not matched to a gene. The CDR3 sequence is CASSSAGGSYNSPLHF. The CDR3 DNA is TGTGCCAGCAGCTCGGCAGGGGGCTCCTATAATTCACCCCTCCACTTT.

J is TRBJ2-7 and V is TRBV6-1; D is unresolved. Trimming removed 3 bases at V and 3 bases at J, with 9 bases between. Germline values: CDR1 MNHNS, CDR2 SASEGT. The CDR3 totals 13 residues. Written as DNA, the CDR3 is TGTGCCAGCAGTGACAAATTGGGCTACGAGCAGTACTTC. Its translation is CASSDKLGYEQYF.

This sequence joins TRBV6-5 and TRBJ1-5; 10 bases are a match to TRBD1. The germline gives CDR1 MNHEY, CDR2 SVGAGI. Trimming cost V 6 bases and J 6 bases; bases outside gene matches: 2. This CDR3 spans 13 amino acids. The DNA of the CDR3 is TGTGCCAGCAGGACAGGGGGCAGTCAGCCCCAGCATTTT. Amino acids: CASRTGGSQPQHF.

V is TRBV19 and J is TRBJ1-4, with unresolved D. V was pared by 7 bases and J by 7 bases, with 16 bases between. Germline CDR1 and CDR2: LNHDA and SQIVND (reference sequence). The CDR3 runs 14 residues. The CDR3 spells CASMGRGKGEKLFF. In DNA form, the CDR3 reads TGTGCCAGTATGGGTCGGGGTAAAGGTGAAAAACTGTTTTTT.

This chain links TRBV28 with TRBJ1-1, with D unresolved. Trimming removed 5 bases at V and 1 base at J, with 17 bases between. CDR3 length: 16 residues. CDR1 is MDHEN, CDR2 SYDVKM, per germline. The CDR3: CASSERRAPANTEAFF. DNA for the CDR3: TGTGCCAGCAGTGAACGACGGGCACCGGCGAACACTGAAGCTTTCTTT. The variable domain in full, completed from reference TRBV28 and TRBJ1-1, reads DVKVTQSSRYLVKRTGEKVFLECVQDMDHENMFWYRQDPGLGLRLIYFSYDVKMKEKGDIPEGYSVSREKKERFSLILESASTNQTSMYLCASSERRAPANTEAFFGQGTRLTVV.

The V call is TRBV7-3, the J call TRBJ2-1; 10 bases are a match to TRBD2. Germline-derived CDR1 and CDR2 are SGHTA and FQGTGA. The CDR3 is made up of 16 amino acids. J lost 7 bases, V lost 5 bases, and 11 bases had no gene match. CDR3 bases: TGTGCCAGCAGCGATCGACTAGCGGGTTTTAGAAATGAGCAGTTCTTC. This sequence encodes CASSDRLAGFRNEQFF. Filled out from reference TRBV7-3 and TRBJ2-1, the complete variable domain reads GAGVSQTPSNKVTEKGKYVELRCDPISGHTALYWYRQSLGQGPEFLIYFQGTGAADDSGLPNDRFFAVRPEGSVSTLKIQRTERGDSAVYLCASSDRLAGFRNEQFFGPGTRLTVL.

The CDR3: CASWGSYEQYF. The CDR3 DNA sequence: TGTGCCTCCTGGGGTTCCTACGAGCAGTACTTC. The chain carries TRBV10-3 and TRBJ2-7; D is undetermined. The CDR3 contains 11 residues. V was shortened by 11 bases and J by 1 base, with 9 bases between the two germline ends. Germline V gene lookup returns CDR1 ENHRY and CDR2 SYGVKD.

The rearrangement uses TRBV5-4 and TRBJ1-4; D is possibly TRBD1 (6 bases). Trimming cost V 0 bases and J 8 bases, with 11 bases left between them. Germline assignment: CDR1 SGHNT and CDR2 YYREEE (reference sequence). CDR3 length: 14 amino acids. The CDR3 loop reads CASSLEVGQEKLFF. CDR3 nucleotide sequence: TGTGCCAGCAGCTTGGAAGTAGGACAGGAAAAACTGTTTTTT.

The CDR3 protein is CASSLAAGSTDTQYF. The CDR3 DNA sequence: TGCGCCAGCAGCTTGGCCGCAGGGAGCACAGATACGCAGTATTTT. This rearrangement joins TRBV5-1 to TRBJ2-3; D might be TRBD1 (5 bases). Germline V gene data show CDR1 as SGHRS and CDR2 as YFSETQ. V was pared by 0 bases and J by 0 bases, with 8 bases between. The CDR3 sequence is 15 residues long.

The V gene is TRBV5-1, the J gene TRBJ2-1; D might be TRBD1 (6 bases). CDR1 and CDR2 from the germline V gene are SGHRS and YFSETQ. V was cut by 7 bases and J by 0 bases, with 14 bases left in between. CDR3 length equals 15 residues. CDR3 amino acids: CASASGVGSYNEQFF. CDR3 nucleotides: TGCGCCAGCGCCTCAGGGGTGGGCTCCTACAATGAGCAGTTCTTC.

The chain is built from TRBV19 and TRBJ2-2, with D perhaps being TRBD1 or TRBD2 (5 bases each). The V end lost 7 bases, the J end lost 2 bases, and 11 bases lay between the germline ends. CDR3 length: 14 residues. Germline V gene lookup returns CDR1 LNHDA and CDR2 SQIVND (reference sequence). The CDR3: CASTSGTNTGELFF. CDR3 in DNA: TGTGCCAGTACCTCGGGGACCAACACCGGGGAGCTGTTTTTT.

This chain joins TRBV5-5 and TRBJ2-5; D uncertain. This CDR3 is 14 amino acids long. The germline V gene encodes CDR1 SGHKS and CDR2 YYEKEE (reference sequence). V lost 0 bases, J lost 0 bases, and 6 bases lay in between. CDR3 in amino acids: CASSLGWDQETQYF. Written as DNA, the CDR3 is TGTGCCAGCAGCTTGGGTTGGGACCAAGAGACCCAGTACTTC.

This chain uses TRBV9 with TRBJ1-2; the D is unclear. The CDR3 loop spans 15 amino acids. Trimming cost V 0 bases and J 2 bases, with 11 bases left between them. Germline V gene data show CDR1 as SGDLS and CDR2 as YYNGEE. CDR3 DNA sequence: TGTGCCAGCAGCGTAGAATCAGCCCCCAACTATGGCTACACCTTC. This translates into CASSVESAPNYGYTF.

The gene calls are TRBV30 and TRBJ1-5; 7 positions match TRBD1. Trimming at V came to 1 base and at J to 6 bases, leaving 9 bases not matched to a gene. In germline, CDR1 is GTSNPN, CDR2 SVGIG (reference sequence). The CDR3 is 15 residues long. CDR3 sequence: CAWSGADRVRQPQHF. CDR3 coding DNA: TGTGCCTGGAGTGGCGCAGACAGGGTTCGTCAGCCCCAGCATTTT.

This rearrangement joins TRBV12-2 to TRBJ2-2; the tabulated D call, TRBD1, remains unverified against the DNA. TRBV12-2 is a pseudogene. CDR3 length: 15 residues. CDR3 sequence reads: CASRLTGHNTGELFF. The CDR3 DNA reads as TGTGCAAGTCGCTTAACAGGGCACAACACCGGGGAGCTGTTTTTT.

The CDR3 nucleotides are TGTGCCAGCAGCCTACAGGGAAGGGCATCTGGAAACACCATATATTTT. Translated, it gives CASSLQGRASGNTIYF. The chain has TRBV5-5 and TRBJ1-3, with a possible D match to TRBD1 (6 bases). The germline gives CDR1 SGHKS, CDR2 YYEKEE (reference sequence). V lost 4 bases and J lost 1, with 15 bases in between. The CDR3 length is 16 residues.

The J gene is TRBJ1-5, the V gene TRBV19, with unresolved D. V lost 7 bases to trimming and J lost 2 bases, with 15 bases between them. From germline, CDR1 is LNHDA and CDR2 SQIVND (reference sequence). CDR3 size: 15 residues. CDR3 nucleotides: TGTGCCAGTACCACGACCCTTTCCGGCAATCAGCCCCAGCATTTT. Translated: CASTTTLSGNQPQHF.

This clone has a handful of counts. V usage is TRBV27 and J usage is TRBJ1-5; TRBD1 aligns across 7 bases. The CDR3 has 14 amino acids. The V segment lost 4 bases and the J segment 2 bases; nucleotides outside the gene matches: 2. Germline V lookup: CDR1 MNHEY, CDR2 SMNVEV (reference sequence). The DNA of the CDR3 is TGTGCCAGCAGTTACAGGGGAGGCAATCAGCCCCAGCATTTT. This codes for CASSYRGGNQPQHF.

This rearrangement joins TRBV6-5 to TRBJ1-3, with D tentatively TRBD1 (6 bases). V was cut by 6 bases and J by 1 base, with 13 bases left in between. This CDR3 comprises 15 residues. Looked up from germline, CDR1 is MNHEY and CDR2 is SVGAGI. The CDR3 loop is CASSTTGLSGNTIYF. CDR3 sequence (DNA): TGTGCCAGCAGCACAACAGGGCTGTCTGGAAACACCATATATTTT.

V usage is TRBV5-6 and J usage is TRBJ2-3; the D is unclear. Deletions cut 0 bases from V and 2 bases from J, with 13 bases between. This CDR3 is built from 16 residues. The V gene's germline CDR1 is SGHDT and CDR2 YYEEEE. This chain's CDR3 is CASSLGYGLLTDTQYF. The CDR3 bases are TGTGCCAGCAGCTTGGGGTACGGGCTACTCACAGATACGCAGTATTTT.

The V call is TRBV28, the J call TRBJ1-5, with D possibly matching TRBD1 (5 bases). The V gene's germline CDR1 is MDHEN and CDR2 SYDVKM. This CDR3 has 17 residues. Trimming removed 3 bases at V and 9 bases at J, with 24 bases between. CDR3 nucleotide sequence: TGTGCCAGCAGTTTTTTGGGACGAGGTGGGGGGGAGGCGCCCCAGCATTTT. This codes for CASSFLGRGGGEAPQHF.

In its sample, this clone was seen a few times. The V gene is TRBV19, the J gene TRBJ1-5; D perhaps matches TRBD1 (5 bases). From germline, CDR1 is LNHDA and CDR2 SQIVND (reference sequence). The length of the CDR3 is 14 residues. V dropped 3 bases and J dropped 5 bases, with 11 bases sitting between them. The CDR3, as DNA: TGTGCCAGTAGTATGGGGGGGGATTATCAGCCCCAGCATTTT. It specifies CASSMGGDYQPQHF.

The chain recombines TRBV27 with TRBJ2-3, with 12 bases aligning to TRBD2. CDR3 size: 16 residues. The V and J ends lost 6 bases and 3 bases, in that order; junction bases with no gene match: 7. Germline CDR1 and CDR2: MNHEY and SMNVEV (reference sequence). The CDR3 sequence: CASRSWGTSGTDTQYF. The CDR3 DNA reads as TGTGCCAGCAGGTCGTGGGGGACTAGCGGGACAGATACGCAGTATTTT.

This clone was counted between two and nine times. This rearrangement joins TRBV30 to TRBJ1-5; the D is unclear. Germline assignment: CDR1 GTSNPN and CDR2 SVGIG (reference sequence). V lost 5 bases and J lost 3, with 8 bases in between. The CDR3 is made up of 12 amino acids. CDR3 in DNA: TGTGCCTGGGGCAGATCCAATCAGCCCCAGCATTTT. It encodes CAWGRSNQPQHF.